Following are 29 T cell receptor beta chains from one sample sequenced in a study of patients and donors after allogeneic stem cell transplantation. TCRdb processed the RT-PCR reads anew with MiXCR; each CDR3 protein has one entry. The profile covers roughly 940,000 distinct CDR3 sequences, with more than 15% appearing a single time and roughly 6% taken by the ten largest. The sample consisted of blood, either unsorted or a sorted T cell fraction (not recorded which). Receptors originate from a human donor who was either an allogeneic HSCT recipient or a stem cell or donor lymphocyte infusion donor (not recorded which). It is not recorded whose cells these are; they may come from a transplant donor.

This clonotype was observed a handful of times. The chain combines TRBV6-2 or TRBV6-3 with TRBJ2-3; no firm D call. Germline V gene lookup returns CDR1 MNHEY and CDR2 SVGEGT. Trimming took 2 bases from V and 3 from J, leaving 9 bases between them. CDR3 length: 14 amino acids. CDR3 in DNA: TGTGCCAGCAGTTACGCCCCTTGGACAGATACGCAGTATTTT. It translates to CASSYAPWTDTQYF.

The rearrangement joins TRBV19 to TRBJ2-2, with 8 bases aligning to TRBD2. CDR3 size: 14 residues. The V segment lost 6 bases and the J segment 4 bases; nucleotides outside the gene matches: 4. Germline V gives CDR1 LNHDA, CDR2 SQIVND (reference sequence). In DNA form, the CDR3 reads TGTGCCAGTAGGGCTCTAGCGGGCACCGGGGAGCTGTTTTTT. It encodes CASRALAGTGELFF.

There are many counts of this clonotype. J is TRBJ2-5 and V is TRBV5-1; weak D call: TRBD1 (6 bases). The germline CDR1 and CDR2 sequences are SGHRS and YFSETQ. This CDR3 comprises 14 residues. V lost 4 bases and J 5 bases, leaving 15 bases between the germline ends. DNA for the CDR3: TGCGCCAGCAGCCAAGCCAGGGGCGGGGAGACCCAGTACTTC. Its protein is CASSQARGGETQYF.

The chain joins TRBV24-1 to TRBJ2-1; weak D call: TRBD2 (6 bases). Germline CDR1 is KGHDR and CDR2 is SFDVKD. There are 13 residues in the CDR3. V lost 7 bases to trimming and J lost 5 bases, with 11 bases between them. In DNA form, the CDR3 reads TGTGCCACCAGGGGGACTCTGAACAATGAGCAGTTCTTC. As protein: CATRGTLNNEQFF.

The rearrangement uses TRBV6-5 and TRBJ2-5; the D gene is possibly TRBD1 (5 bases). Per the germline V gene, CDR1 is MNHEY and CDR2 is SVGAGI. CDR3 size: 15 residues. V lost 0 bases, J lost 1 base, and 9 bases lay in between. The CDR3 protein is CASSYSQGIQETQYF. The CDR3, as DNA: TGTGCCAGCAGTTACTCGCAGGGTATCCAAGAGACCCAGTACTTC.

This chain joins TRBV5-1 and TRBJ1-4, with 8 nucleotides matching TRBD1. There are 14 residues in the CDR3. The germline V gene has CDR1 SGHRS and CDR2 YFSETQ. The ends lost 3 bases at V and 5 bases at J; junction bases unmatched: 3. In nucleotides, the CDR3 is TGCGCCAGCAGCTGGGACAGGAGCAATGAAAAACTGTTTTTT. Residues: CASSWDRSNEKLFF.

The rearrangement links TRBV19 to TRBJ1-5, with D perhaps TRBD1 (5 bases). CDR3 size: 18 residues. V was shortened by 1 base and J by 4 bases, with 20 bases between the two germline ends. Germline V gene lookup returns CDR1 LNHDA and CDR2 SQIVND (reference sequence). The CDR3 reads CASSIGGRTTQFNQPQHF. Written as DNA, the CDR3 is TGTGCCAGTAGTATAGGGGGCAGAACCACTCAGTTTAATCAGCCCCAGCATTTT.

This clonotype was counted between two and nine times. The gene calls are TRBV12-3 or TRBV12-4 and TRBJ1-2, with TRBD1 identical over 8 bases. Trimming at V came to 6 bases and at J to 6 bases, leaving 12 bases not matched to a gene. The CDR3 covers 15 residues. Here the CDR3 reads CASRSTGGGSDGYTF. The CDR3 nucleotides read TGTGCCAGCAGGTCAACAGGGGGGGGTAGTGATGGCTACACCTTC.

The chain joins TRBV5-1 to TRBJ2-3, with D possibly TRBD1 on 7 matching bases. Deletions cut 4 bases from V and 5 bases from J, with 20 bases between. The CDR3 consists of 16 residues. Germline lookup yields CDR1 SGHRS and CDR2 YFSETQ. In DNA form, the CDR3 reads TGCGCCAGCAGCCGGACAGGAGGGCCAAGTGGAGATACGCAGTATTTT. Encoded protein: CASSRTGGPSGDTQYF.

The V and J genes are TRBV11-2 and TRBJ2-1, with D perhaps assigned TRBD1 or TRBD2 (5 bases each). Germline CDR1 reads SGHAT; CDR2 reads FQNNGV. The germline V and J ends were trimmed by 0 bases and 9 bases, with 9 bases remaining between them. The CDR3 totals 13 residues. This CDR3 is CASSLDRGVEQFF. CDR3 nucleotide sequence: TGTGCCAGCAGCTTAGATCGAGGGGTTGAGCAGTTCTTC.

This clonotype has a handful of counts. J is TRBJ2-7 and V is TRBV9; D is unresolved. The CDR3 totals 15 residues. Trimming removed 0 bases at V and 4 bases at J, with 14 bases between. Germline values: CDR1 SGDLS, CDR2 YYNGEE. The CDR3 spells CASSVEPGTPYEQYF. DNA for the CDR3: TGTGCCAGCAGCGTAGAGCCCGGTACCCCGTACGAGCAGTACTTC. Combining the CDR3 with reference TRBV9 and TRBJ2-7 gives the whole variable domain DSGVTQTPKHLITATGQRVTLRCSPRSGDLSVYWYQQSLDQGLQFLIQYYNGEERAKGNILERFSAQQFPDLHSELNLSSLELGDSALYFCASSVEPGTPYEQYFGPGTRLTVT.

As regards this clonotype: Its ends do not fully match the called genes, so a read error is possible. The chain has TRBV6-5 and TRBJ2-5; 11 nucleotides line up with TRBD2. Germline CDR1 reads MNHEY; CDR2 reads SVGAGI. This CDR3 comprises 12 residues. The CDR3 DNA is TGTGCCAGCAGTTATGAGCCGGGACTAGCGGACTTC. This gives the protein CASSYEPGLADF.

The chain recombines TRBV11-2 with TRBJ1-1; D possibly corresponds to TRBD1 (5 bases). CDR1 is SGHAT, CDR2 FQNNGV, per germline. CDR3 size: 15 residues. V lost 1 base to trimming and J lost 7 bases, with 16 bases between them. The CDR3 nucleotides are TGTGCCAGCAGCTTAGTTCGGGGAAGGGGAAATGAAGCTTTCTTT. Encoded protein: CASSLVRGRGNEAFF. Filled out from reference TRBV11-2 and TRBJ1-1, the complete variable domain reads EAGVAQSPRYKIIEKRQSVAFWCNPISGHATLYWYQQILGQGPKLLIQFQNNGVVDDSQLPKDRFSAERLKGVDSTLKIQPAKLEDSAVYLCASSLVRGRGNEAFFGQGTRLTVV.

The chain is built from TRBV7-2 and TRBJ2-3; 7 positions agree with TRBD1. The CDR3 totals 16 residues. The V and J ends lost 2 bases and 3 bases, in that order; junction bases with no gene match: 8. The germline V gene encodes CDR1 SGHTA and CDR2 FQGNSA. The CDR3 protein is CASSLPTGRRTDTQYF. The CDR3 DNA reads as TGTGCCAGCAGCTTACCGACAGGGAGAAGGACAGATACGCAGTATTTT.

The chain employs TRBV7-2 and TRBJ2-1; D is unresolved. CDR3 length: 16 residues. The V gene lost 5 bases and the J gene lost 1 base, with 15 bases spanning the gap. The germline V gene has CDR1 SGHTA and CDR2 FQGNSA. This CDR3 is CASSPRRTKSYNEQFF. The CDR3 DNA sequence: TGTGCCAGCAGCCCTAGACGGACGAAGTCCTACAATGAGCAGTTCTTC.

This clonotype was counted a few times. J is TRBJ2-1 and V is TRBV4-1, with D perhaps TRBD2 (5 bases). Germline V gene data show CDR1 as MGHRA and CDR2 as YSYEKL. The CDR3 is 17 residues long. Trimming took 4 bases from V and 0 from J, leaving 16 bases between them. In DNA, the CDR3 is TGCGCCAGCAGCCTTAGAGGGCCGGCCAGCTCCTACAATGAGCAGTTCTTC. Protein: CASSLRGPASSYNEQFF.

This clonotype was recorded a few times. The CDR3 coding sequence is TGCGCCAGCAGCTTCTCCGGGACAGCCTTCTCTGGAAACACCATATATTTT. Protein product: CASSFSGTAFSGNTIYF. J is TRBJ1-3 and V is TRBV4-3, with 7 bases aligning to TRBD1. V was pared by 5 bases and J by 0 bases, with 10 bases of the junction left unmatched. Germline V CDR1 and CDR2: LGHNA, YSLEER. There are 17 residues in the CDR3.

This clonotype showed up just a few times. The chain joins TRBV30 to TRBJ2-3, with unresolved D. CDR1 is GTSNPN, CDR2 SVGIG, per germline (reference sequence). There are 10 residues in the CDR3. The V and J ends lost 1 base and 6 bases respectively, with 2 bases between them. The CDR3 DNA sequence: TGTGCCTGGAGTGGCGATACGCAGTATTTT. Protein product: CAWSGDTQYF.

This clonotype was observed a few times. The chain combines TRBV20-1 with TRBJ2-7, with 11 bases matching TRBD1. The germline gives CDR1 DFQATT, CDR2 SNEGSKA (reference sequence). V lost 3 bases, J lost 4 bases, and 8 bases stayed unmatched. The CDR3 is made up of 15 amino acids. CDR3 bases: TGCAGTGCTAGGGTGCGGACAGGGGGCTTTTACGAGCAGTACTTC. This translates into CSARVRTGGFYEQYF.

There are many counts of this clonotype. The DNA for the CDR3 is TGTGCCAGCAGTTACGCCTTATCTTTGGGGGGCGAGCAGTACTTC. The encoded protein is CASSYALSLGGEQYF. The chain uses TRBV6-5 and TRBJ2-7; D is possibly TRBD2 (6 bases). V lost 2 bases, J lost 6 bases, and 17 bases lay in between. From germline, CDR1 is MNHEY and CDR2 SVGAGI. The CDR3 loop spans 15 amino acids.

This clonotype was recorded a few times. This chain connects TRBV14 to TRBJ2-1; D unclear. Per the germline V gene, CDR1 is SGHDN and CDR2 is FVKESK. The V end lost 0 bases, the J end lost 7 bases, and 4 bases lay between the germline ends. The CDR3 is 12 amino acids. The CDR3 loop is CASSQDLNEQFF. CDR3 sequence (DNA): TGTGCCAGCAGCCAAGACCTGAATGAGCAGTTCTTC. The whole variable domain, filled in from reference TRBV14 and TRBJ2-1, reads EAGVTQFPSHSVIEKGQTVTLRCDPISGHDNLYWYRRVMGKEIKFLLHFVKESKQDESGMPNNRFLAERTGGTYSTLKVQPAELEDSGVYFCASSQDLNEQFFGPGTRLTVL.

The V call is TRBV7-8, the J call TRBJ2-7; 7 positions agree with TRBD1. Losses at the gene ends were 4 bases for V and 7 bases for J; bases not matched to a gene: 7. Germline CDR1 SGHVS, CDR2 FQNEAQ. This CDR3 has 13 amino acids. Here the CDR3 reads CASSSQGVWEQYF. The CDR3 bases are TGTGCCAGCAGCTCTCAGGGGGTCTGGGAGCAGTACTTC.

This clonotype has only a few counts. V usage is TRBV29-1 and J usage is TRBJ1-2; weak D call: TRBD1 (6 bases). The length of the CDR3 is 13 residues. In germline, CDR1 is SQVTM, CDR2 ANQGSEA. V lost 0 bases, J lost 6 bases, and 11 bases lay in between. The CDR3 sequence is CSVEDTGYHGYTF. CDR3 DNA sequence: TGCAGCGTTGAAGATACAGGGTATCATGGCTACACCTTC.

This rearrangement joins TRBV5-1 to TRBJ1-6; D is possibly TRBD1 (6 bases). Trimming shortened V by 4 bases and J by 4 bases, and 18 bases separated the two germline ends. Looked up from germline, CDR1 is SGHRS and CDR2 is YFSETQ. The CDR3 consists of 17 residues. CDR3 nucleotides: TGCGCCAGCAGCGATCCCTGGAGGGGACAATATAATTCACCCCTCCACTTT. This translates into CASSDPWRGQYNSPLHF. The entire variable domain, with the rest obtained from reference TRBV5-1 and TRBJ1-6, is as follows: KAGVTQTPRYLIKTRGQQVTLSCSPISGHRSVSWYQQTPGQGLQFLFEYFSETQRNKGNFPGRFSGRQFSNSRSEMNVSTLELGDSALYLCASSDPWRGQYNSPLHFGNGTRLTVT.

This rearrangement joins TRBV29-1 to TRBJ2-7; a possible D gene is TRBD1 (7 bases). This CDR3 has 16 residues. Trimming took off 7 bases at V and 3 bases at J, with 25 bases between the two ends. Germline CDR1 reads SQVTM; CDR2 reads ANQGSEA. As DNA, the CDR3 is TGCAGCGGTCTAGAGCCCGGGGCAGGGGGACTCTACGAGCAGTACTTC. Its translation: CSGLEPGAGGLYEQYF.

V usage is TRBV20-1 and J usage is TRBJ2-1; 9 nucleotides match TRBD2. Germline values: CDR1 DFQATT, CDR2 SNEGSKA (reference sequence). The CDR3 spans 13 residues. V trimming: 4 bases; J trimming: 7 bases; junction bases outside the gene matches: 5. The CDR3 bases are TGCAGTGCTATCAGCGGGGGGTTGAATGAGCAGTTCTTC. Its translation: CSAISGGLNEQFF.

The genes are TRBV5-1 and TRBJ2-5; 10 bases are shared with TRBD2. The V and J ends lost 3 bases and 5 bases, in that order; junction bases with no gene match: 10. CDR3 length: 16 residues. The germline V gene has CDR1 SGHRS and CDR2 YFSETQ. The CDR3 reads CASSSGAGGPGETQYF. The DNA for the CDR3 is TGCGCCAGCAGCTCTGGAGCGGGGGGGCCAGGGGAGACCCAGTACTTC.

J is TRBJ2-7 and V is TRBV7-9; D is undetermined. V lost 1 base and J lost 1, with 17 bases in between. The germline V gene encodes CDR1 SEHNR and CDR2 FQNEAQ (reference sequence). The length of the CDR3 is 17 residues. In DNA, the CDR3 is TGTGCCAGCAGCTTAGGTAACCGGCCCGCCGGTTCCTACGAGCAGTACTTC. Translation: CASSLGNRPAGSYEQYF.

Ten or more counts support this clonotype. The chain is built from TRBV12-3 or TRBV12-4 and TRBJ1-3; D remains unclear. The ends were cut back, 1 base at V and 0 bases at J, with 1 base in the middle. CDR3 length: 13 residues. CDR3 nucleotides: TGTGCCAGCAGTTTAGTCTCTGGAAACACCATATATTTT. Translation gives CASSLVSGNTIYF.